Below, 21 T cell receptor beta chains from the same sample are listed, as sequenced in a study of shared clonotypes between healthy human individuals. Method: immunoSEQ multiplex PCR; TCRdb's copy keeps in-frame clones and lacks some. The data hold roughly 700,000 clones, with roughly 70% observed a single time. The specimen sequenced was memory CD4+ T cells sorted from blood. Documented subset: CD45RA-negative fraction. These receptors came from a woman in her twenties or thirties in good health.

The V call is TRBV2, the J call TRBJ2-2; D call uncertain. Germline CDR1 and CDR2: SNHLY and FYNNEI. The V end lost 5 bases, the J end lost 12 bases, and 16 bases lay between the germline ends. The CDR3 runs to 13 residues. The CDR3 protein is CASSPPGRLQLFF. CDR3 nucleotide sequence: TGTGCCAGCAGTCCCCCAGGCCGCTTACAGCTGTTTTTT.

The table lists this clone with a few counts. CDR3 nucleotide sequence: TGTGCCAGCAGTACTAGTTCAGAGACCCAGTACTTC. It is translated as CASSTSSETQYF. This chain uses TRBV2 with TRBJ2-5, with D possibly being TRBD2 (5 bases). The V end lost 5 bases, the J end lost 4 bases, and 8 bases lay between the germline ends. The CDR3 covers 12 residues. Germline V CDR1 and CDR2: SNHLY, FYNNEI.

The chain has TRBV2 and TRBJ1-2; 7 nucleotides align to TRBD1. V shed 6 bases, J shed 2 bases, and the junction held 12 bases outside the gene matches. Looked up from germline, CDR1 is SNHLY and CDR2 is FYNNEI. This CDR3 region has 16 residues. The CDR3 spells CASRLGLGQKNYGYTF. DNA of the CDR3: TGTGCCAGCAGGCTCGGCTTGGGACAGAAGAACTATGGCTACACCTTC.

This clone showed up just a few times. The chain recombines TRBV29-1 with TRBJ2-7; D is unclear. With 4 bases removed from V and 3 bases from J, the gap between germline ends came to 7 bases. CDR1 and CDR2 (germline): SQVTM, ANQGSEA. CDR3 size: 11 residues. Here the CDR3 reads CSVVLSYEQYF. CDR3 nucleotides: TGCAGCGTTGTTTTGAGCTACGAGCAGTACTTC.

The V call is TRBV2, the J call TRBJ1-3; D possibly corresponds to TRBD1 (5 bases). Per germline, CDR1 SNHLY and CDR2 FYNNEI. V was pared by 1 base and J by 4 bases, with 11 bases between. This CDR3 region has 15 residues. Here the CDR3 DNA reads TGTGCCAGCAGTGAAGGTCATTCAGGGGGAAACACCATATATTTT. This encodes CASSEGHSGGNTIYF.

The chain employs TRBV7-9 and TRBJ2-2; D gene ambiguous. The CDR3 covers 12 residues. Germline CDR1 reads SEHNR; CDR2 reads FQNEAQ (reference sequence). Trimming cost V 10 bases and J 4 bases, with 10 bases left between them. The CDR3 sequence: CAKGWTTGELFF. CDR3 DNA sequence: TGTGCCAAAGGATGGACCACCGGGGAGCTGTTTTTT.

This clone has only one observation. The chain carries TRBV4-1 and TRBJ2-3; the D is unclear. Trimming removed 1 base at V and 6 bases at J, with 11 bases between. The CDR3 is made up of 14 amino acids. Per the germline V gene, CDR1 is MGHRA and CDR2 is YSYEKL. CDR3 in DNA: TGCGCCAGCAGCCAAGTCTCGTCCTTGGATACGCAGTATTTT. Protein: CASSQVSSLDTQYF.

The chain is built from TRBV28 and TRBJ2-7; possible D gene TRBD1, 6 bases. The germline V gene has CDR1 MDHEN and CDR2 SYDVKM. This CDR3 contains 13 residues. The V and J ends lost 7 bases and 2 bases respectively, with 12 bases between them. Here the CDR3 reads CASTDRIPYEQYF. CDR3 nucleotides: TGTGCCAGCACCGACAGGATCCCCTACGAGCAGTACTTC.

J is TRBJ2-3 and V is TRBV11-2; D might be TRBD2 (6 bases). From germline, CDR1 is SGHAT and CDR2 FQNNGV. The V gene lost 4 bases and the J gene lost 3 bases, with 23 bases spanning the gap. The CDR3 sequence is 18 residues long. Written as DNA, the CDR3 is TGTGCCAGCAGCTGGGGCTTAGCGGAGACTTTGTATACAGATACGCAGTATTTT. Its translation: CASSWGLAETLYTDTQYF. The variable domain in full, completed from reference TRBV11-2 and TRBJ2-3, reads EAGVAQSPRYKIIEKRQSVAFWCNPISGHATLYWYQQILGQGPKLLIQFQNNGVVDDSQLPKDRFSAERLKGVDSTLKIQPAKLEDSAVYLCASSWGLAETLYTDTQYFGPGTRLTVL.

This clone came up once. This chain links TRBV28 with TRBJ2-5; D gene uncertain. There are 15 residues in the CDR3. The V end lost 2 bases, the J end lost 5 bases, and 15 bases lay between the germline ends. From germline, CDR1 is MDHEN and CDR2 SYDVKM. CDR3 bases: TGTGCCAGCAGTTTACAAGGGTCACTGGTGGAGACCCAGTACTTC. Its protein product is CASSLQGSLVETQYF.

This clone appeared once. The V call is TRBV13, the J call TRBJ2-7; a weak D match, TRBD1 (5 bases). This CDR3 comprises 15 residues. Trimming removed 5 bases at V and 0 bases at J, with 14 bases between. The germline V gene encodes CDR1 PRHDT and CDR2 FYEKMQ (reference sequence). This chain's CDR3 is CASSDRKHNSYEQYF. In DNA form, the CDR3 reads TGTGCCAGCAGCGACAGAAAGCATAACTCCTACGAGCAGTACTTC.

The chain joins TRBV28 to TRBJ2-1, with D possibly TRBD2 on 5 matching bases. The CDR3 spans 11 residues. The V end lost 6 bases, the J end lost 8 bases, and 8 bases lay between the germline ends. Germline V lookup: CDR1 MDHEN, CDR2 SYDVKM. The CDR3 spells CASRLRDEQFF. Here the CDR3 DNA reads TGTGCCAGCAGATTGCGGGATGAGCAGTTCTTC. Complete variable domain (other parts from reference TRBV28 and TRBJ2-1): DVKVTQSSRYLVKRTGEKVFLECVQDMDHENMFWYRQDPGLGLRLIYFSYDVKMKEKGDIPEGYSVSREKKERFSLILESASTNQTSMYLCASRLRDEQFFGPGTRLTVL.

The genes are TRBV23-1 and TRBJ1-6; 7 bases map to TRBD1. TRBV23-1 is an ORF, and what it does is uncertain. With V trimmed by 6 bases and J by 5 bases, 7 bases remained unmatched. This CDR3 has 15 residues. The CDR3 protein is CASSSGQDNNSPLHF. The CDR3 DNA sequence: TGCGCCAGCAGCAGCGGACAGGACAATAATTCACCCCTCCACTTT.

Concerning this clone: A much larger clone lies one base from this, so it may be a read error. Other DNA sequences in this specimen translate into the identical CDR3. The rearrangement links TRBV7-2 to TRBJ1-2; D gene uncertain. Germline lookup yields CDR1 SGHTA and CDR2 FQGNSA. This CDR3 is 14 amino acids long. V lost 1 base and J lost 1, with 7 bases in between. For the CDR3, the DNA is TGTGCCAGCAGCTTAGACAGAAGTAACTATGGCTACACCTTC. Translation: CASSLDRSNYGYTF.

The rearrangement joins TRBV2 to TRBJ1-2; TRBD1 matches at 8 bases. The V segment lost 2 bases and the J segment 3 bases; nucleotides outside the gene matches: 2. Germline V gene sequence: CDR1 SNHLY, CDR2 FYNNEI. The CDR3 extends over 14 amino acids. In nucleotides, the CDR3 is TGTGCCAGCAGTGAACAGGGGGCGGACTATGGCTACACCTTC. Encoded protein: CASSEQGADYGYTF. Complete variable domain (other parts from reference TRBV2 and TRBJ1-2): EPEVTQTPSHQVTQMGQEVILRCVPISNHLYFYWYRQILGQKVEFLVSFYNNEISEKSEIFDDQFSVERPDGSNFTLKIRSTKLEDSAMYFCASSEQGADYGYTFGSGTRLTVV.

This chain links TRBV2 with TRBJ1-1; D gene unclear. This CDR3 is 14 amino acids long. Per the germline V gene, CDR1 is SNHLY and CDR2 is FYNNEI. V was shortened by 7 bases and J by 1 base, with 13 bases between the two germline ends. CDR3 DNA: TGTGCCAGCATGTATGCAGCGAAGAACACTGAAGCTTTCTTT. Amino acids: CASMYAAKNTEAFF.

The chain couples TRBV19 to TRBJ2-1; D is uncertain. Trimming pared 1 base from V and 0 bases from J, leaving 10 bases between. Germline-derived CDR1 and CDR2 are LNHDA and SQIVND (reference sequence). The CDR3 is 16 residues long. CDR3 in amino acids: CASSIGVRVSYNEQFF. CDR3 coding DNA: TGTGCCAGTAGTATAGGGGTCCGCGTCTCCTACAATGAGCAGTTCTTC. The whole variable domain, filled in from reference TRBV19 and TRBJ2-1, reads DGGITQSPKYLFRKEGQNVTLSCEQNLNHDAMYWYRQDPGQGLRLIYYSQIVNDFQKGDIAEGYSVSREKKESFPLTVTSAQKNPTAFYLCASSIGVRVSYNEQFFGPGTRLTVL.

CDR3 DNA sequence: TGTGCCAGTAGAAGCCCCACAGGCGGCAGCAATCAGCCCCAGCATTTT. This gives the protein CASRSPTGGSNQPQHF. The chain joins TRBV19 to TRBJ1-5; D is perhaps TRBD1 (5 bases). The V end lost 6 bases, the J end lost 1 base, and 16 bases lay between the germline ends. CDR1 is LNHDA and CDR2 is SQIVND in the germline V gene (reference sequence). This CDR3 is built from 16 residues.

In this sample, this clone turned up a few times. CDR3 region: CASSLLVAGATGGDTQYF. Here the CDR3 DNA reads TGCGCCAGCAGCTTGTTGGTAGCGGGAGCCACTGGGGGAGATACGCAGTATTTT. The chain links TRBV5-1 to TRBJ2-3, with 9 bases identical to TRBD2. CDR1 and CDR2 (germline): SGHRS, YFSETQ. This CDR3 is built from 18 residues. V lost 1 base, J lost 5 bases, and 14 bases stayed unmatched.

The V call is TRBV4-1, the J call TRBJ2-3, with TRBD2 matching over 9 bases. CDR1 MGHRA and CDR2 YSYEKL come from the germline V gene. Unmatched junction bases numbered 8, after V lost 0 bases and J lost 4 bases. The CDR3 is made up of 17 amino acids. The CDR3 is CASSQDRGGGRADTQYF. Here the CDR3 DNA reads TGCGCCAGCAGCCAAGATCGAGGAGGCGGGAGGGCAGATACGCAGTATTTT.

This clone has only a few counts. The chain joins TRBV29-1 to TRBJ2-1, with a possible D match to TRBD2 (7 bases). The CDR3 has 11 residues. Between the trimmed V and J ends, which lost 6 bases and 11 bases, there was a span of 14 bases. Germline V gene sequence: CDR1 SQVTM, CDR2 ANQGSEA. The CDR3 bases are TGCAGCGTCTCCTCGGGGGGCAAGCAGTTCTTC. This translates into CSVSSGGKQFF.